The entry that follows covers one T cell receptor (beta chain) sequence. What it recognizes is unknown. CDR3 size: 15 residues. The V gene's germline CDR1 is SGHRS and CDR2 YFSETQ. V was clipped by 4 bases and J by 5 bases; unmatched bases: 10. This sample was taken from a study of shared clonotypes between healthy human individuals. Original processing notes: ImmunoSEQ yielded junction-only sequences lacking quality scores, so filtering differed. TCRdb's copy holds only in-frame clones and misses some; the assay was immunoSEQ multiplex PCR. The DNA gave D and trimming, while V, J and clone size come from that table. The table includes about 2.3 million clones, more than 80% detected once. Findings of the study overall: Expectations were that clonotype sharing among donors would be affected by sequencing depth.

The source material was naive CD4+ T cells from PBMCs. Subset of the sample: CD45RA+ positively selected. V and J are TRBV5-1 and TRBJ2-5; 8 bases are shared with TRBD1. This TCR came from a man aged 18 to 29 in good health. Some clones in this sample may be carry-over from other donors' samples. Here the CDR3 DNA reads TGCGCCAGCAGCCCCCAGGGGGCTTCGTTTGAGACCCAGTACTTC. Translation: CASSPQGASFETQYF.